The rows below give T cell receptor beta chains drawn from one sample of a study of CD8 T cells in ankylosing spondylitis. TCRdb re-called the 5' RACE reads with MiXCR, one entry per CDR3 protein. This sample yields about 390,000 distinct CDR3 sequences, of which approximately 20% are seen a single time; about 16% belongs to the top ten. The sequenced material came from blood, either unsorted or a sorted T cell fraction (not recorded which). Receptors originate from a male donor with ankylosing spondylitis. Each CDR3 is given with its conserved first and last residue. The D gene is left open where the match is weak. Clone size, where shown, is once, few, many, or a class for clones that have expanded.

j_call | d_call | clone_size | v_call | cdr3_aa | cdr3_nt
TRBJ2-6 | NA | few | TRBV10-3 | CAISDKPGANVLTF | TGTGCCATCAGTGACAAGCCAGGGGCCAACGTCCTGACTTTC
TRBJ2-1 | NA | few | TRBV3-1 | CASSQDPTVGNYGEQFF | TGTGCCAGCAGCCAAGATCCGACCGTCGGCAATTATGGTGAGCAGTTCTTC
TRBJ2-1 | NA | NA | TRBV6-1 | CASKSSIIVHEQFF | TGTGCCAGCAAATCTAGTATAATAGTCCATGAGCAGTTCTTC
TRBJ2-2 | TRBD1 | NA | TRBV6-2/TRBV6-3 | CASSWTGANTGELFF | TGTGCCAGCAGTTGGACAGGGGCGAACACCGGGGAGCTGTTTTTT
TRBJ2-1 | NA | few | TRBV29-1 | CSVERTHEQFF | TGCAGCGTTGAAAGGACTCATGAGCAGTTCTTC
TRBJ2-2 | NA | NA | TRBV20-1 | CSARDKTGGSRELFF | TGCAGTGCTAGAGATAAGACGGGGGGCTCCCGGGAGCTGTTTTTT
TRBJ2-7 | NA | many | TRBV29-1 | CSVDGQYF | TGCAGCGTTGACGGGCAGTACTTC
TRBJ2-7 | TRBD1 | NA | TRBV7-3 | CASSSSDRGPYEQYF | TGTGCCAGCAGCTCTTCCGACAGGGGCCCCTACGAGCAGTACTTC
TRBJ2-1 | TRBD2 | many | TRBV4-1 | CASSQDEASGTFVMEQFF | TGCGCCAGCAGCCAAGATGAGGCTAGCGGTACCTTCGTTATGGAGCAGTTCTTC
TRBJ2-7 | NA | many | TRBV20-1 | CSARDVRVPSYEQYF | TGCAGTGCTAGAGATGTTAGGGTCCCCTCCTACGAGCAGTACTTC
TRBJ2-1 | NA | NA | TRBV18 | CASSPSGHNNEQFF | TGTGCCAGCTCACCCTCAGGACACAACAATGAGCAGTTCTTC
TRBJ2-5 | TRBD2 | NA | TRBV11-2 | CASSRTLLAEQETQYF | TGTGCCAGCAGCCGGACTTTACTAGCGGAACAAGAGACCCAGTACTTC
TRBJ2-2 | NA | NA | TRBV12-3/TRBV12-4 | CASSFSFRELFF | TGTGCCAGCAGTTTCAGCTTCCGGGAGCTGTTTTTT
TRBJ2-2 | TRBD2 | few | TRBV7-3 | CASSPRAGGPLIGELFF | TGTGCCAGCAGCCCCCGAGCGGGAGGGCCACTTATCGGGGAGCTGTTTTTT
TRBJ2-2 | NA | NA | TRBV2 | CASYSGMYTGELFF | TGTGCCTCTTACTCCGGGATGTACACCGGGGAGCTGTTTTTT
TRBJ1-6 | TRBD1 | few | TRBV20-1 | CSARHGQGNSPLHF | TGCAGTGCTAGACATGGACAGGGAAATTCACCCCTCCACTTT
TRBJ2-1 | TRBD2 | few | TRBV7-3 | CASSTGLAGNYEQFF | TGTGCCAGCAGCACGGGACTAGCGGGTAACTATGAGCAGTTCTTC
TRBJ2-5 | NA | NA | TRBV21-1 | CASSKVAGRRGYQETQYF | TGTGCCAGCAGCAAAGTGGCCGGGCGCCGGGGGTACCAAGAGACCCAGTACTTC
TRBJ2-5 | NA | NA | TRBV11-2 | CASSPIVSGEKTQYF | TGTGCCAGCAGCCCCATCGTCTCGGGGGAAAAGACCCAGTACTTC
TRBJ1-5 | TRBD1 | few | TRBV2 | CASTKNDRGNNQPQHF | TGTGCCAGCACTAAGAACGACAGGGGTAACAATCAGCCCCAGCATTTT
TRBJ2-7 | NA | NA | TRBV7-9 | CASTSGYEQYF | TGTGCCAGCACGTCTGGCTACGAGCAGTACTTC
TRBJ2-3 | NA | few | TRBV10-3 | CAIMGGAEDTQYF | TGTGCCATCATGGGGGGCGCGGAAGATACGCAGTATTTT
TRBJ1-1 | NA | few | TRBV7-3 | CASSRSVNTEAFF | TGTGCCAGCAGCCGGTCGGTGAACACTGAAGCTTTCTTT
TRBJ2-3 | NA | NA | TRBV25-1 | CASRGNTDTQYF | TGTGCCAGCAGGGGTAATACAGATACGCAGTATTTT
TRBJ2-1 | TRBD2 | many | TRBV29-1 | CSVVAGKVVYNEQFF | TGCAGCGTGGTAGCGGGTAAAGTAGTTTACAATGAGCAGTTCTTC
TRBJ2-7 | TRBD1 | NA | TRBV15 | CATSRDWTGGHEQYF | TGTGCCACCAGCAGAGATTGGACAGGGGGCCACGAGCAGTACTTC
TRBJ2-5 | TRBD2 | NA | TRBV7-6 | CASSLASGPQETQYF | TGTGCCAGCAGCTTGGCTAGCGGGCCGCAAGAGACCCAGTACTTC
TRBJ1-1 | NA | few | TRBV28 | CASSAADRREAFF | TGTGCCAGCAGCGCCGCTGACAGGAGGGAAGCTTTCTTT
TRBJ2-3 | TRBD2 | NA | TRBV4-2 | CASSSAGGSGADTQYF | TGTGCCAGCAGCTCCGCGGGCGGGAGTGGTGCAGATACGCAGTATTTT
TRBJ2-5 | TRBD1 | few | TRBV4-2 | CASSQDEGTGGGETQYF | TGTGCCAGCAGCCAAGATGAAGGGACAGGGGGTGGGGAGACCCAGTACTTC
TRBJ2-7 | TRBD2 | few | TRBV20-1 | CSAGGLAGYEQYF | TGCAGTGCTGGCGGGCTAGCGGGCTACGAGCAGTACTTC
TRBJ2-1 | NA | NA | TRBV5-1 | CASSLGSGEQFF | TGCGCCAGCAGCTTGGGGTCGGGAGAGCAGTTCTTC
TRBJ2-4 | NA | NA | TRBV20-1 | CSARGPAGGLAKNIQYF | TGCAGTGCTAGAGGCCCCGCTGGGGGTTTAGCCAAAAACATTCAGTACTTC
TRBJ2-5 | TRBD2 | NA | TRBV28 | CASSTLAGGLRETQYF | TGTGCCAGCAGTACCTTAGCGGGAGGTCTTCGGGAGACCCAGTACTTC
TRBJ1-4 | NA | NA | TRBV6-1 | CASSDRTGVYEKLFF | TGTGCCAGCAGTGACCGGACGGGGGTCTACGAAAAACTGTTTTTT
TRBJ2-3 | TRBD2 | NA | TRBV20-1 | CSATQYGTSGTLTDTQYF | TGCAGTGCTACCCAATACGGGACTAGCGGGACCCTCACAGATACGCAGTATTTT
TRBJ2-7 | TRBD1 | NA | TRBV15 | CATSRGPTGGYYEQYF | TGTGCCACCAGCAGAGGCCCGACAGGGGGTTACTACGAGCAGTACTTC
TRBJ1-1 | NA | once | TRBV10-1 | CASRIPRGINTEAFF | TGCGCCAGCAGAATTCCCCGGGGGATTAACACTGAAGCTTTCTTT
TRBJ1-6 | TRBD1 | NA | TRBV6-1 | CASSPRQGGVSPLHF | TGTGCCAGCAGTCCCAGGCAGGGGGGGGTTTCACCCCTCCACTTT
TRBJ2-3 | NA | few | TRBV5-6 | CASSLAVGGRHDTQYF | TGTGCCAGCAGCTTGGCCGTTGGGGGTCGTCATGATACGCAGTATTTT